This TCR beta chain was identified in a study of blood T cell repertoires in COVID-19. Study-wide context: The study drew acute and convalescent COVID-19 samples from the United States, Italy and Spain. The analysed material was cDNA or gDNA that came from T cells, B-cell-depleted T cells, or PBMCs.

Authors' data handling: Nucleated cell number was recorded as an estimate derived from reference gene primer amplification. Sequencing was performed with immunoSEQ multiplex PCR; in TCRdb, only in-frame clones are kept and a portion is missing. The DNA was the basis for D and trimming; V, J and clone size are from that table. The sample shows under 300,000 clones, approximately 90% of them seen only once. V shed 5 bases and J 4 bases; nucleotides not matched to a gene: 9. CDR1 and CDR2 (germline): SGHAT, FQNNGV. CDR3 size: 17 residues. This clone appeared once. The V and J genes are TRBV11-2 and TRBJ2-3; 13 bases align to TRBD2. Material: peripheral blood. The sequence came from a woman aged 40 to 50 who had recovered from COVID-19. The CDR3: CASSDFSGLAGADTQYF. CDR3 sequence (DNA): TGTGCCAGCAGCGACTTCTCAGGACTAGCGGGAGCAGATACGCAGTATTTT.